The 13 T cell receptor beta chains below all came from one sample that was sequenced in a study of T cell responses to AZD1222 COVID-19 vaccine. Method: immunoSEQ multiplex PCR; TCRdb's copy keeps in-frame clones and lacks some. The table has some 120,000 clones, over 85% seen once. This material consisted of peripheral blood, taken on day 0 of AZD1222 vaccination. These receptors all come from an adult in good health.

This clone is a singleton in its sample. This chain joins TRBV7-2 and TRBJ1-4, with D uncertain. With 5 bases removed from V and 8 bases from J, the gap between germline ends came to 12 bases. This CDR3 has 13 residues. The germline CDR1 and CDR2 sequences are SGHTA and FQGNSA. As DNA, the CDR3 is TGTGCCAGCAGCCCTAACATGGGGGAAAAACTGTTTTTT. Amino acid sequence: CASSPNMGEKLFF.

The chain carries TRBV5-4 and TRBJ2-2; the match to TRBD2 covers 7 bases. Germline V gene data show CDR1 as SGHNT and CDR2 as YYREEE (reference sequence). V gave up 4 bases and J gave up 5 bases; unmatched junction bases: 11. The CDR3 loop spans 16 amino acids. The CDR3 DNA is TGTGCCAGCAGCCCCAAGGCGCGGGGGAGAACCGGGGAGCTGTTTTTT. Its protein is CASSPKARGRTGELFF.

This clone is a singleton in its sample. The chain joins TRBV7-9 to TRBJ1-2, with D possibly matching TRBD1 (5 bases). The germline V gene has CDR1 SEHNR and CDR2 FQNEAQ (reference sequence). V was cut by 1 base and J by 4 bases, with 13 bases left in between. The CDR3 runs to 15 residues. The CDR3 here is CASSLDGGSSYGYTF. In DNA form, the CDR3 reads TGTGCCAGCAGCTTAGATGGGGGGAGTAGCTATGGCTACACCTTC.

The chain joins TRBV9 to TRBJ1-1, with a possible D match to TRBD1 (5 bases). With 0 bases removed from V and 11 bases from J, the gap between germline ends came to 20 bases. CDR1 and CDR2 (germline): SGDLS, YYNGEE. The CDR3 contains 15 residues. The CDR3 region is CASSVDGSQGRGAFF. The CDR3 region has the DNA TGTGCCAGCAGCGTAGATGGCAGCCAAGGCCGGGGGGCTTTCTTT.

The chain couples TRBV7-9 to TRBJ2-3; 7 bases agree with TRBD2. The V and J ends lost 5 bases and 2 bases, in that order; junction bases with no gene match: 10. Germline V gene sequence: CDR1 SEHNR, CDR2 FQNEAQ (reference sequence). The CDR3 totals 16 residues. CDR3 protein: CASSPPSGKNTDTQYF. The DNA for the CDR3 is TGTGCCAGCAGCCCCCCTAGCGGTAAGAACACAGATACGCAGTATTTT.

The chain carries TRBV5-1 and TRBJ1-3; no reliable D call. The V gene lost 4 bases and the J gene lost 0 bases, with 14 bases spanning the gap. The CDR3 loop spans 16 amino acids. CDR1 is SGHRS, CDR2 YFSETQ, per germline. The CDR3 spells CASSLDPPSSGNTIYF. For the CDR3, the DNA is TGCGCCAGCAGCCTGGACCCTCCTAGCTCTGGAAACACCATATATTTT. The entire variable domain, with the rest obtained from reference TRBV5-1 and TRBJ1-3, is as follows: KAGVTQTPRYLIKTRGQQVTLSCSPISGHRSVSWYQQTPGQGLQFLFEYFSETQRNKGNFPGRFSGRQFSNSRSEMNVSTLELGDSALYLCASSLDPPSSGNTIYFGEGSWLTVV.

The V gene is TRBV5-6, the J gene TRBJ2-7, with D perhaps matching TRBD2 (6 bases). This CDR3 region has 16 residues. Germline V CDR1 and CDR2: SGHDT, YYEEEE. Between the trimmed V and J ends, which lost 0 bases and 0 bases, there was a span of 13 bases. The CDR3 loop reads CASSLAGTQSSYEQYF. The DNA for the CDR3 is TGTGCCAGCAGCTTGGCCGGGACTCAGAGCTCCTACGAGCAGTACTTC.

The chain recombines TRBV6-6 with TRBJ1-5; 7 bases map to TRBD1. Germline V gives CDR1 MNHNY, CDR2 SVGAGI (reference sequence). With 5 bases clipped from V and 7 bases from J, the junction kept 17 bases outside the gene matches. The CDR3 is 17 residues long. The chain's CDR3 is CASSPSKGRGSYQPQHF. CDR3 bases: TGTGCCAGCAGTCCCTCCAAGGGCAGGGGGTCTTACCAGCCCCAGCATTTT.

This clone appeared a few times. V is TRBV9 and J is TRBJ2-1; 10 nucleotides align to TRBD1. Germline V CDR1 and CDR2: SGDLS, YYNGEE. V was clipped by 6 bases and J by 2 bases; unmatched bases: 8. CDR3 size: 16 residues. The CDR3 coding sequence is TGTGCCAGCACCCCCCGGACAGGGGGGACCTACAATGAGCAGTTCTTC. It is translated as CASTPRTGGTYNEQFF.

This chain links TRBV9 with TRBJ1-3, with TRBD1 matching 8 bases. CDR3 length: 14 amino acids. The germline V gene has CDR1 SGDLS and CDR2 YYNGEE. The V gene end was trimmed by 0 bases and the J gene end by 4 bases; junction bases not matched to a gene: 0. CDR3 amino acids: CASSVGQGGNTIYF. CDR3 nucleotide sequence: TGTGCCAGCAGCGTAGGACAGGGGGGAAACACCATATATTTT.

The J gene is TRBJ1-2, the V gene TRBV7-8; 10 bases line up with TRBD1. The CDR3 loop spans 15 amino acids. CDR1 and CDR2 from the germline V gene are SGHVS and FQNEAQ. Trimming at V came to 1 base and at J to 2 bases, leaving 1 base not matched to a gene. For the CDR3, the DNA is TGTGCCAGCAGCTTAGAGGACAGGGGGAACTATGGCTACACCTTC. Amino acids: CASSLEDRGNYGYTF.

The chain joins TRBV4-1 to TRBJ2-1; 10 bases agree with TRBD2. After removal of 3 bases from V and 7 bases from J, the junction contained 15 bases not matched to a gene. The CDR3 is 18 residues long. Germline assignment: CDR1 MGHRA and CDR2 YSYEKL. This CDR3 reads CASSQRGSGGAAWNEQFF. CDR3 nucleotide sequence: TGCGCCAGCAGCCAGCGGGGCAGCGGGGGGGCTGCGTGGAATGAGCAGTTCTTC.

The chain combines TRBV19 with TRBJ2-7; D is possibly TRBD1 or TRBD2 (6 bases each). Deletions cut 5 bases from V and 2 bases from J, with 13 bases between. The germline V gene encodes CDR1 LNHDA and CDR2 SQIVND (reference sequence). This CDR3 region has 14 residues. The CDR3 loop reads CASSSNREAYEQYF. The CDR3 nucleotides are TGTGCCAGTAGTTCCAACAGGGAGGCCTACGAGCAGTACTTC.